The rows below give T cell receptor beta chains drawn from one sample of a study of vaccination effects on CD4 cells after COVID-19. The repertoire was sequenced with immunoSEQ multiplex PCR; TCRdb's copy has only in-frame clones and lacks some. Of roughly 50,000 clones listed, approximately 65% are singletons. No cognate antigen is known for these TCRs. The sample here was CD4+ T cells from PBMCs cultured without peptide, taken before COVID-19 vaccination. These receptors originate from a human donor who received a COVID-19 vaccine. The CDR3 runs from the conserved cysteine through the conserved F or W. The D gene is left open where the match is weak. Not every row has a clone size; where given, it reads once, few, many or a size class.

.	.	15	TRBV7-2	TRBJ2-1	CASSFPGRGHNEQFF
TRBD2	.	16	TRBV28	TRBJ2-5	CASSPQLAGDQETQYF
.	.	14	TRBV5-1	TRBJ1-1	CASSWARGDTEAFF
.	.	15	TRBV7-9	TRBJ2-3	CASSLHTGFRDTQYF
.	.	16	TRBV2	TRBJ2-2	CASSLTGTAGAGELFF
.	.	14	TRBV5-8	TRBJ2-6	CASSPRSGANVLTF
.	.	12	TRBV13	TRBJ2-3	CASSLRTDTQYF
.	.	14	TRBV30	TRBJ2-1	CAWHGERSYNEQFF
.	few	13	TRBV29-1	TRBJ1-5	CSVGQSENQPQHF
.	few	13	TRBV7-9	TRBJ1-2	CASSLQGGQGYTF
.	.	11	TRBV20-1	TRBJ2-7	CSARPVYEQYF
.	.	13	TRBV11-1	TRBJ1-5	CASSPMGGQPQHF
.	.	12	TRBV7-2	TRBJ2-5	CASSGVQETQYF
.	.	13	TRBV19	TRBJ1-1	CASSIVGDTEAFF
.	.	14	TRBV13	TRBJ2-3	CASSFSRSTDTQYF
TRBD2	.	15	TRBV10-3	TRBJ2-3	CAISEWTSGTDTQYF
.	.	15	TRBV19	TRBJ2-2	CASTPRGAVTGELFF
.	.	14	TRBV28	TRBJ1-6	CASSYLQGNSPLHF
.	.	12	TRBV2	TRBJ1-1	CASSSEGAEAFF